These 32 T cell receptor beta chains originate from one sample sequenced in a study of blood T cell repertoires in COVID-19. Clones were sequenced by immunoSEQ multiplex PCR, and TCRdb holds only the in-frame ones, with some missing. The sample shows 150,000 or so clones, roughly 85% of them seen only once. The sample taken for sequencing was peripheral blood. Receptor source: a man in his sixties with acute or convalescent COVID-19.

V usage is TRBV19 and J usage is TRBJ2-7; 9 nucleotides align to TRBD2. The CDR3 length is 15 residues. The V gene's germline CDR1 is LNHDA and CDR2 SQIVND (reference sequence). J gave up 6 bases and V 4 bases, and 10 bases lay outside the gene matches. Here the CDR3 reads CASSSRSSGIGEQYF. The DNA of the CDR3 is TGTGCCAGTAGTAGCCGCTCTAGCGGGATAGGCGAGCAGTACTTC.

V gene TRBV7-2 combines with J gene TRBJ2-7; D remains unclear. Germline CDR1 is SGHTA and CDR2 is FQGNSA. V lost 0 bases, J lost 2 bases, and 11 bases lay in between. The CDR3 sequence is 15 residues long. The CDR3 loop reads CASSLAGLGAYEQYF. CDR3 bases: TGTGCCAGCAGCTTAGCGGGCTTGGGTGCCTACGAGCAGTACTTC.

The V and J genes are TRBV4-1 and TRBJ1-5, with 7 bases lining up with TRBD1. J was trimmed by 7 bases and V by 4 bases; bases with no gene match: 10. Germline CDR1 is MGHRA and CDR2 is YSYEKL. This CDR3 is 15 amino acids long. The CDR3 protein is CASSPLGTAGQPQHF. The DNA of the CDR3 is TGCGCCAGCAGCCCCTTAGGGACAGCCGGACAGCCCCAGCATTTT.

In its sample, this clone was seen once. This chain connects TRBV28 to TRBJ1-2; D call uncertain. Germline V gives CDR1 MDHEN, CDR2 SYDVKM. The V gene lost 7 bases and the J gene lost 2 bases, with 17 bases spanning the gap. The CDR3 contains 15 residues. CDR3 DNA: TGTGCCAGCACCCACCAATCACGTGGCAACTATGGCTACACCTTC. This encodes CASTHQSRGNYGYTF.

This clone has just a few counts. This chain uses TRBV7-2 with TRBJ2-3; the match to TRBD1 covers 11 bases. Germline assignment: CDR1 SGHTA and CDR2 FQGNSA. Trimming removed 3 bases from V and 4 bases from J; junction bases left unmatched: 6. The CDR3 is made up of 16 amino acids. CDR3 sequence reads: CASSLGVGQGADTQYF. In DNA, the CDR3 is TGTGCCAGCAGCTTGGGCGTGGGACAGGGGGCAGATACGCAGTATTTT.

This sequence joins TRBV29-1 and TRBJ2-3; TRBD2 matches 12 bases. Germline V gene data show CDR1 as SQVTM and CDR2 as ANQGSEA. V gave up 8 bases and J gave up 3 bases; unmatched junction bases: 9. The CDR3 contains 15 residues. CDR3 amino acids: CSSTPTSGRTDTQYF. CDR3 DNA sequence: TGCAGCTCAACCCCGACTAGCGGGAGAACAGATACGCAGTATTTT.

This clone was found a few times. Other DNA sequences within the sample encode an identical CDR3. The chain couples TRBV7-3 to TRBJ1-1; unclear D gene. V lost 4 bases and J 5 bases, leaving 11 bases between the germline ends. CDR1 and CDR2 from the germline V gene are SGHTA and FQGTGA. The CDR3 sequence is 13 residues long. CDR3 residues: CASSSQSGTEAFF. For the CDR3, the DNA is TGTGCCAGCAGCTCCCAGAGCGGGACTGAAGCTTTCTTT.

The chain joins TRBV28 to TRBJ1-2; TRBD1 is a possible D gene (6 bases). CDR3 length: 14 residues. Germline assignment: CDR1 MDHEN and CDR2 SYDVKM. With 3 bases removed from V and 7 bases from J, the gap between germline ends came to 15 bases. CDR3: CASSLAGGGIGYTF. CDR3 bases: TGTGCCAGCAGTTTGGCGGGGGGCGGAATTGGCTACACCTTC.

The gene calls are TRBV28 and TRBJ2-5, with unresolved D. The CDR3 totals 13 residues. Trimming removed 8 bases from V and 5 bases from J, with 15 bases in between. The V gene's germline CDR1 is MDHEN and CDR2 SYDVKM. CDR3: CASYSPGWETQYF. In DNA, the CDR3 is TGTGCCAGCTATAGCCCGGGTTGGGAGACCCAGTACTTC.

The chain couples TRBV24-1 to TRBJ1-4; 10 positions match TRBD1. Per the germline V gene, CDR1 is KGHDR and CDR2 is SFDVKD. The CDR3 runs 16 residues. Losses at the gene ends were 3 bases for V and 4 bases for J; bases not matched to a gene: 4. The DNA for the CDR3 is TGTGCCACCAGTGATCCCCGGACAGGGGGTAATGAAAAACTGTTTTTT. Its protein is CATSDPRTGGNEKLFF.

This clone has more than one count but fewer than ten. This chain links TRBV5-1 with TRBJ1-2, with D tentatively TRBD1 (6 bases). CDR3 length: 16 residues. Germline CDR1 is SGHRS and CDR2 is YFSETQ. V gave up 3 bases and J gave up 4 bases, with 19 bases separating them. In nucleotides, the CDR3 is TGCGCCAGCAGCTCCTCGGGGGGGGCATTCGGCTATGGCTACACCTTC. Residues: CASSSSGGAFGYGYTF.

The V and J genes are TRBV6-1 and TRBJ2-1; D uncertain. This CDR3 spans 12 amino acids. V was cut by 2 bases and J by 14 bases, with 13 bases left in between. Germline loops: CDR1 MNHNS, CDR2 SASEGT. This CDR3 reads CASSELRPLKFF. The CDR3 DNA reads TGTGCCAGCAGTGAATTGCGGCCGCTAAAGTTCTTC.

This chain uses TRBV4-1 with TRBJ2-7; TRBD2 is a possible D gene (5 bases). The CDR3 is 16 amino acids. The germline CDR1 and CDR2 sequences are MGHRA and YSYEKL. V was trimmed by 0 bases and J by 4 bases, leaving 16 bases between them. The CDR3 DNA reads TGCGCCAGCAGCCAAGACCATGGATGGACTCCGTACGAGCAGTACTTC. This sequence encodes CASSQDHGWTPYEQYF.

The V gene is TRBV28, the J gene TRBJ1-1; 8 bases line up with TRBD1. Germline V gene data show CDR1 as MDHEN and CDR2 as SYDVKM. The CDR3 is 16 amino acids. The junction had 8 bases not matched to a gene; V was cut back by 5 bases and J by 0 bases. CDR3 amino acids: CASSPWTGPMNTEAFF. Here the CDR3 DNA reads TGTGCCAGCAGTCCCTGGACAGGGCCGATGAACACTGAAGCTTTCTTT.

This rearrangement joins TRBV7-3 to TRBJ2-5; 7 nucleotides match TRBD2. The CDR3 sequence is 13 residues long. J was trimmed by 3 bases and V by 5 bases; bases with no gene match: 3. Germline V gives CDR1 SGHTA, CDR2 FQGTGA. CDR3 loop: CASSRAGEETQYF. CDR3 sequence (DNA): TGTGCCAGCAGCCGCGCGGGGGAAGAGACCCAGTACTTC. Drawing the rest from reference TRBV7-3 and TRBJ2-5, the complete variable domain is GAGVSQTPSNKVTEKGKYVELRCDPISGHTALYWYRQSLGQGPEFLIYFQGTGAADDSGLPNDRFFAVRPEGSVSTLKIQRTERGDSAVYLCASSRAGEETQYFGPGTRLLVL.

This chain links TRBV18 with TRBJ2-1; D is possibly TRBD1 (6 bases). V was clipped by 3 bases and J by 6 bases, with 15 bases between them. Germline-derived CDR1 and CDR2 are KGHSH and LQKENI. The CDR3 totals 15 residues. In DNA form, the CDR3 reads TGTGCCAGCTCACCGACCAGGGGATTAGGCAATGAGCAGTTCTTC. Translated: CASSPTRGLGNEQFF.

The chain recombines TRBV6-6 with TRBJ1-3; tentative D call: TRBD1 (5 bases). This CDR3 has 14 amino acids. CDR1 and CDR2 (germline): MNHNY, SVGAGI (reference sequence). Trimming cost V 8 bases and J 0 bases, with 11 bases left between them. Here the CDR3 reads CASRGIISGNTIYF. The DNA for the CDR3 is TGTGCCAGCCGGGGGATTATCTCTGGAAACACCATATATTTT.

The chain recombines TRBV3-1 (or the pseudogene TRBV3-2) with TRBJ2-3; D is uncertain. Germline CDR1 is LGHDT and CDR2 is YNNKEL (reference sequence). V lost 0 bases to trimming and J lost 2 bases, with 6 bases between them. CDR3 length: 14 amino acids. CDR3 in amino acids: CASSQDTDTDTQYF. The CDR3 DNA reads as TGTGCCAGCAGCCAAGATACAGACACAGATACGCAGTATTTT.

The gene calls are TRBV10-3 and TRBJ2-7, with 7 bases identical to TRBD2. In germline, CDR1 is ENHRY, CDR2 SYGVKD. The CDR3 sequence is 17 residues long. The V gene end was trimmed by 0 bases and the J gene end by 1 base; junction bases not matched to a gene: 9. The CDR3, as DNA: TGTGCCATCAGTGAGTCTTTGGCGGGAGTCAATTCCTACGAGCAGTACTTC. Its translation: CAISESLAGVNSYEQYF.

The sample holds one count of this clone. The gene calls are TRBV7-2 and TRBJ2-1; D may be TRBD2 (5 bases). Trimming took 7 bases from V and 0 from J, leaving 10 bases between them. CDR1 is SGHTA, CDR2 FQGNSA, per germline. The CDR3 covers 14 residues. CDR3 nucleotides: TGTGCCAGCACCCTGACTAACTCCTACAATGAGCAGTTCTTC. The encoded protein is CASTLTNSYNEQFF. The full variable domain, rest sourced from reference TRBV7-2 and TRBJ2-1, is GAGVSQSPSNKVTEKGKDVELRCDPISGHTALYWYRQSLGQGLEFLIYFQGNSAPDKSGLPSDRFSAERTGGSVSTLTIQRTQQEDSAVYLCASTLTNSYNEQFFGPGTRLTVL.

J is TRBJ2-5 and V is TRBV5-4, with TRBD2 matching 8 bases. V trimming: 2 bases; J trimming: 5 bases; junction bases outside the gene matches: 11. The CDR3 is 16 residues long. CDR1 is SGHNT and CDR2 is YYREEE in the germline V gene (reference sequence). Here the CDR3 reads CASSLPGGGKSETQYF. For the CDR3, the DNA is TGTGCCAGCAGCTTACCGGGAGGGGGGAAGTCGGAGACCCAGTACTTC. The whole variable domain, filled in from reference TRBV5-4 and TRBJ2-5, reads ETGVTQSPTHLIKTRGQQVTLRCSSQSGHNTVSWYQQALGQGPQFIFQYYREEENGRGNFPPRFSGLQFPNYSSELNVNALELDDSALYLCASSLPGGGKSETQYFGPGTRLLVL.

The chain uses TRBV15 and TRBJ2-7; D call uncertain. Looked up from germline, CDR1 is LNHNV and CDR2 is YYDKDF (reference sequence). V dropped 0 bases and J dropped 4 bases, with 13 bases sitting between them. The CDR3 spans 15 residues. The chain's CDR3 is CATSRDLRAKYEQYF. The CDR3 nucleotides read TGTGCCACCAGCAGAGATCTGCGAGCCAAATACGAGCAGTACTTC.

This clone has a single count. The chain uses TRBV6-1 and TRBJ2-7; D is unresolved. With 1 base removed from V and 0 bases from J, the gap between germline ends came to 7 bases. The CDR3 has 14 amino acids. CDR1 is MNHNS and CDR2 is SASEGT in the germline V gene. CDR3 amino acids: CASSEGPGSYEQYF. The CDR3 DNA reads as TGTGCCAGCAGTGAAGGTCCGGGCTCCTACGAGCAGTACTTC.

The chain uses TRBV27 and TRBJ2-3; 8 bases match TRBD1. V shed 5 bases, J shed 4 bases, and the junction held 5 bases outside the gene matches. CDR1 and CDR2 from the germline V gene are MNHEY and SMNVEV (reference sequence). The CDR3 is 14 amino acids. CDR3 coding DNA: TGTGCCAGCAGTCGACAGGGGTCGGCAGATACGCAGTATTTT. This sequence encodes CASSRQGSADTQYF.

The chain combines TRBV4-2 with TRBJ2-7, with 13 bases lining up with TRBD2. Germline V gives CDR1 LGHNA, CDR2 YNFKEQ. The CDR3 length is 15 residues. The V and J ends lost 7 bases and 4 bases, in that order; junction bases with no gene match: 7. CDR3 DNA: TGTGCCAGCACTTTGGGACTAGCGGGATTTTACGAGCAGTACTTC. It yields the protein CASTLGLAGFYEQYF.

The CDR3 here is CASSSGKDTEAFF. The CDR3 bases are TGTGCCAGCTCGTCGGGGAAGGACACTGAAGCTTTCTTT. The V and J genes are TRBV18 and TRBJ1-1; the D is unclear. Germline loops: CDR1 KGHSH, CDR2 LQKENI. The CDR3 sequence is 13 residues long. The ends were cut back, 6 bases at V and 3 bases at J, with 11 bases in the middle.

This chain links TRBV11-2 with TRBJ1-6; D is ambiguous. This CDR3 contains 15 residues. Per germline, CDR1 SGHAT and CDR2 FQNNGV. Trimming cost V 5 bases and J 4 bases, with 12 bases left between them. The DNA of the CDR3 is TGTGCCAGCAGCCCCATAGCAGATTATAATTCACCCCTCCACTTT. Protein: CASSPIADYNSPLHF.

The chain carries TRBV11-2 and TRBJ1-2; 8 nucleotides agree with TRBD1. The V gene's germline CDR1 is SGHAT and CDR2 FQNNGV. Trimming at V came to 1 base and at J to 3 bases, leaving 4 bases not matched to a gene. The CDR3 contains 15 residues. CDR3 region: CASSLGAGGDYGYTF. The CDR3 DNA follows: TGTGCCAGCAGCTTAGGGGCAGGGGGCGACTATGGCTACACCTTC.

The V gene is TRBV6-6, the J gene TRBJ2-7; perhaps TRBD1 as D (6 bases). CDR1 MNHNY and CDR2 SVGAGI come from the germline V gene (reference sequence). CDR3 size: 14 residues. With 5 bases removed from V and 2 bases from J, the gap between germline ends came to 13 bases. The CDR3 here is CASSDRIIPYEQYF. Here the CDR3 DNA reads TGTGCCAGCAGTGACAGGATAATCCCCTACGAGCAGTACTTC.

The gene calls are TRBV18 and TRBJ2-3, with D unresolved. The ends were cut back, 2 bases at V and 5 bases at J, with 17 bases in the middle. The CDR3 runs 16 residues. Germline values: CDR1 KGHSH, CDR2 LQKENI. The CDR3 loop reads CASSPLAQVIEDTQYF. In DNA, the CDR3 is TGTGCCAGCTCACCATTAGCCCAAGTAATAGAAGATACGCAGTATTTT.

The CDR3 coding sequence is TGCACCAGCAGCCCGGACACCGGGGAGCTGTTTTTT. Its protein product is CTSSPDTGELFF. The J gene is TRBJ2-2, the V gene TRBV1; TRBD2 was called by the table and not checked on the DNA. TRBV1 is an annotated pseudogene. There are 12 residues in the CDR3.

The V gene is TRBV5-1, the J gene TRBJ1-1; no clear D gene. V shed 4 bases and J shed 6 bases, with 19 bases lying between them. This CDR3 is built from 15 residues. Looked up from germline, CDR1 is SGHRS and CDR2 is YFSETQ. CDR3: CASSIQGNGGSEAFF. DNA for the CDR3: TGCGCCAGCAGCATCCAAGGGAATGGAGGTTCTGAAGCTTTCTTT.